Listed below are T cell receptor beta chains from one sample, sequenced in a study of regulatory T cells in long-lasting Graves disease. TCRdb itself ran the multiplex PCR reads through MiXCR, one entry per CDR3 protein. The sample records about 440,000 distinct CDR3 sequences, roughly 17% being singletons. These data were also filed under a second study, of T cells in Graves' hyperthyroidism and ophthalmopathy.

Sequences were derived from peripheral blood mononuclear cells (PBMCs), sampled at new diagnosis, from a patient treated with antithyroid drugs. These receptors all stem from a woman aged 18-29 years with Graves disease. CDR3s leave out the opening cysteine and the closing phenylalanine or tryptophan. Each record gives: V gene, J gene, CDR3 protein.

>TRBV27|TRBJ2-3
ASGSGRRDTQY
>TRBV3-1|TRBJ2-1
ASSQEAAPGLGI
>TRBV6-9|TRBJ2-5
ASVPNGTLQETQY
>TRBV6-1|TRBJ2-3
ASSKADRPTDTQY
>TRBV28|TRBJ1-2
ASTARDRPNYGYT
>TRBV13|TRBJ1-5
ASSLGPGEDQPQH
>TRBV12-3/TRBV12-4|TRBJ2-7
ASSPTDRGEQY
>TRBV6-2/TRBV6-3|TRBJ2-1
ASSHETGDPYNEQF
>TRBV6-8|TRBJ1-2
ASSYDRLFGYT
>TRBV12-3/TRBV12-4|TRBJ2-2
ASSRLVINTGELF
>TRBV18|TRBJ2-2
ASPRSQVHQNTGELF
>TRBV11-2|TRBJ2-5
ASSLEGYQETQY
>TRBV29-1|TRBJ2-2
SVGQGLNGELF
>TRBV20-1|TRBJ2-3
SARDGGLAADTQY
>TRBV2|TRBJ2-1
ASSVLGVRDEQF
>TRBV20-1|TRBJ2-7
SARDVRLASYEQY
>TRBV11-2|TRBJ1-1
ASSRKPLDGEAF
>TRBV6-2/TRBV6-3|TRBJ1-1
ASREQHRDRHTEAF
>TRBV30|TRBJ1-1
AWSHRGPNTEAF
>TRBV15|TRBJ1-2
ATSRDGAVTNYGYT
>TRBV7-2|TRBJ2-3
ASSLVASGLLTDTQY
>TRBV7-8|TRBJ1-1
ASSPRTGTEAF
>TRBV27|TRBJ1-1
ASKSTLNTEAF
>TRBV25-1|TRBJ2-1
ASSEWAGVLEQF
>TRBV15|TRBJ2-5
ATSRDSQRQAETQY
>TRBV7-6|TRBJ2-7
ASSLDSPALMAGNSYEQY
>TRBV29-1|TRBJ1-1
SVASSSPVTEAF
>TRBV5-5|TRBJ2-3
ASSLVPGPTGTDTQY
>TRBV20-1|TRBJ2-2
SARKGQVNTGELF
>TRBV7-8|TRBJ2-1
ASSLPYRGRNEQF
>TRBV7-9|TRBJ2-1
ASSNYQGLAVALDEQF
>TRBV6-2/TRBV6-3|TRBJ2-2
ASRKTGGTGELF
>TRBV6-1|TRBJ1-1
ASSSLWGTEAF
>TRBV28|TRBJ2-7
ASRLAGDADEQY
>TRBV7-8|TRBJ2-3
ASSLSGGRTGFTDTQY
>TRBV6-5|TRBJ2-7
ASSSIGLAGIYEQY
>TRBV11-3|TRBJ2-3
ASSFLAGGFADTQY
>TRBV7-8|TRBJ2-7
ASSLEFSATYEQY
>TRBV20-1|TRBJ1-5
SARDPLGGPRSNQPQH
>TRBV5-1|TRBJ2-1
ASRRTIRGLDNEQF
>TRBV20-1|TRBJ2-1
SAIRDDEQF
>TRBV7-2|TRBJ2-3
ASSLGGTASTDTQY
>TRBV11-3|TRBJ2-5
ASSPTAGQETQY
>TRBV10-1|TRBJ1-2
ASSVEEGYT